This is a list of T cell receptor beta chains from one sample in a study of cytomegalovirus exposure and HLA in healthy donors. Only in-frame clones appear in the TCRdb table, and some are missing; sequencing was by immunoSEQ multiplex PCR. The sample yields 150,000 or so clones, roughly 80% seen once. Sequencing was carried out using PBMCs. Every receptor here comes from a woman under 30 in good health and CMV-seropositive. CDR3s include the opening cysteine and the closing phenylalanine or tryptophan. The D gene is left open where the match is weak. Some rows have no size entry. The others give once, few or many, or a class for an expanded clone.

d_call,j_call,clone_size,v_call,cdr3_nt,cdr3_aa
NA,TRBJ1-1,NA,TRBV7-8,TGTGCCAGCAGCTTATTTCGGTCCAGGGAACTGGGCATGAGCACTGAAGCTTTCTTT,CASSLFRSRELGMSTEAFF
TRBD2,TRBJ2-3,NA,TRBV4-1,TGCGCCAGCAGCCTCCACGGACTAGCGGGGAGGGATACGCAGTATTTT,CASSLHGLAGRDTQYF
TRBD2,TRBJ2-1,NA,TRBV9,TGTGCCAGCAGCGACGCCGGGACTACATACAATGAGCAGTTCTTC,CASSDAGTTYNEQFF
TRBD2,TRBJ2-7,NA,TRBV27,TGTGCCAGCAGTTTACAAGCGGGGGGACTCCACGAGCAGTACTTC,CASSLQAGGLHEQYF
TRBD2,TRBJ2-3,NA,TRBV9,TGTGCCAGCAGCGTAGGGGCGGGGGTTGATACGCAGTATTTT,CASSVGAGVDTQYF
NA,TRBJ2-5,NA,TRBV2,TGTGCCAGCAATGGGAATAGCGTTGAGACCCAGTACTTC,CASNGNSVETQYF
NA,TRBJ2-7,NA,TRBV7-9,TGTGCCAGCAGCTTAGTTTTAGGACTTGTCAACTCCTACGAGCAGTACTTC,CASSLVLGLVNSYEQYF
NA,TRBJ2-7,NA,TRBV7-6,TGTGCCAGCAGCCCCTCGTCACGATGGGCCTACGAGCAGTACTTC,CASSPSSRWAYEQYF
TRBD2,TRBJ2-1,NA,TRBV4-2,TGTGCCAGCAGCCAAGATTCGCGGGGAGCGGGGGTGTCAAATGAGCAGTTCTTC,CASSQDSRGAGVSNEQFF
NA,TRBJ1-5,few,TRBV19,TGTGCCAGTAGTATTCAGGCTAGCAATCAGCCCCAGCATTTT,CASSIQASNQPQHF
TRBD1,TRBJ1-6,NA,TRBV7-2,TGTGCCAGCAGCTTAGAAGGACAGGTTTCACCCCTCCACTTT,CASSLEGQVSPLHF
NA,TRBJ1-2,NA,TRBV5-1,TGCGCCAGCAGCTTGGCAGGAAACTATGGCTACACCTTC,CASSLAGNYGYTF
TRBD1,TRBJ1-1,NA,TRBV4-1,TGCGCCAGCAGCTACGGCCCGGGACAGGGAATGAACACTGAAGCTTTCTTT,CASSYGPGQGMNTEAFF
TRBD2,TRBJ2-6,NA,TRBV19,TGTGCCACTTCTAGCGGGGGAGGCTCTGGGGCCAACGTCCTGACTTTC,CATSSGGGSGANVLTF
NA,TRBJ1-3,NA,TRBV7-9,TGTGCCAGCAGGTCGGGACTCTCGAGCTCTGGAAACACCATATATTTT,CASRSGLSSSGNTIYF
NA,TRBJ1-6,NA,TRBV5-1,TGCGCCAGCAGCTCCGGACAGAGCCATAATTCACCCCTCCACTTT,CASSSGQSHNSPLHF
TRBD2,TRBJ2-7,NA,TRBV5-3,TGTGCCAGAAGCTCTACGACCCATAGCGGGGGACCCTACGAGCAGTACTTC,CARSSTTHSGGPYEQYF
TRBD1,TRBJ1-4,NA,TRBV7-9,TGTGCCAGCAGCCCTCTGCGGGACAGGTCGAATGAAAAACTGTTTTTT,CASSPLRDRSNEKLFF
NA,TRBJ2-6,NA,TRBV28,TGTGCCAGCAGGATCACAGGATTTGGGGCCAACGTCCTGACTTTC,CASRITGFGANVLTF
TRBD2,TRBJ2-5,NA,TRBV10-2,TGCGCCAGCAGTGGGGACTATCAATCCCCCCAAGAGACCCAGTACTTC,CASSGDYQSPQETQYF
TRBD2,TRBJ2-3,NA,TRBV7-3,TGTGCCAGCAGCCGGGAGGGCCGAATCACGGATACGCAGTATTTT,CASSREGRITDTQYF
NA,TRBJ1-5,few,TRBV6-5,TGTGCCAGCAGTATGGGCTTGGGCAATCAGCCCCAGCATTTT,CASSMGLGNQPQHF
NA,TRBJ2-1,NA,TRBV5-1,TGCGCCAGCAGCTTGACTAGCTCCTACAATGAGCAGTTCTTC,CASSLTSSYNEQFF
NA,TRBJ1-1,NA,TRBV4-3,TGCGCCAGCAGCCAAGAAGAGGGGGAAAACACTGAAGCTTTCTTT,CASSQEEGENTEAFF
TRBD2,TRBJ2-2,NA,TRBV7-2,TGTGCCAGCAGCCTAATAGCGGGGGGGAGTGGCACCGGGGAGCTGTTTTTT,CASSLIAGGSGTGELFF
NA,TRBJ1-1,few,TRBV9,TGTGCCAGCAGCCCACAGGGGAACACTGAAGCTTTCTTT,CASSPQGNTEAFF
TRBD1,TRBJ2-7,NA,TRBV5-8,TGTGCCAGCAGCAAGACAGGGATGACCTACGAGCAGTACTTC,CASSKTGMTYEQYF
TRBD1,TRBJ1-2,NA,TRBV7-8,TGTGCCAGCGCGGTACAGGGGCCGTTGGATGGCTACACCTTC,CASAVQGPLDGYTF
NA,TRBJ1-1,NA,TRBV7-9,TGTTCCAGCGCCAGAGGAAGTCCTGAAGCTTTCTTT,CSSARGSPEAFF
NA,TRBJ2-7,NA,TRBV5-1,TGCGCCAGCGGATTCCCGGGTTCCTACGAGCAGTACTTC,CASGFPGSYEQYF
NA,TRBJ1-1,NA,TRBV7-6,TGTGCCAGCAGCTCGAACAAAAATGCGGCTGAAGCTTTCTTT,CASSSNKNAAEAFF
NA,TRBJ1-2,once,TRBV20-1,TGCAGTGCTAGACCAGGGTGGGGCTACACCTTC,CSARPGWGYTF
TRBD1,TRBJ2-3,NA,TRBV5-1,TGCGCCAGCAGTTCTAGGACAGGGAACACAGATACGCAGTATTTT,CASSSRTGNTDTQYF
TRBD2,TRBJ2-3,few,TRBV7-3,TGTGCCAGCAGCTTAGGGATCTCGGGGGGGCGGGTTACGCAGTATTTT,CASSLGISGGRVTQYF
TRBD1,TRBJ2-7,NA,TRBV23-1,TGCGCCAGGACCGGGACAGGGCCTTACGAGCAGTACTTC,CARTGTGPYEQYF
TRBD1,TRBJ2-7,NA,TRBV5-6,TGTGCCAGCAGCTTGGTCCCGACAGGGGCGACGCGCGAGCAGTACTTC,CASSLVPTGATREQYF
NA,TRBJ2-5,NA,TRBV18,TGTGCCAGCTCACCACCCTTTGCGGCGGGGGCCAACCAAGAGACCCAGTACTTC,CASSPPFAAGANQETQYF
TRBD2,TRBJ2-7,NA,TRBV2,TGTGCCAGCGCCGGCCCCCGGGGGGAACCCTACGAGCAGTACTTC,CASAGPRGEPYEQYF
TRBD1,TRBJ1-2,NA,TRBV28,TGTGCCAGCTATCCCGGGACAGGGTTCTTCTACACCTTC,CASYPGTGFFYTF
NA,TRBJ1-1,NA,TRBV27,TGTGCCAGCACCCTGGACGGGTCCGCGGGTCTGAACACTGAAGCTTTCTTT,CASTLDGSAGLNTEAFF